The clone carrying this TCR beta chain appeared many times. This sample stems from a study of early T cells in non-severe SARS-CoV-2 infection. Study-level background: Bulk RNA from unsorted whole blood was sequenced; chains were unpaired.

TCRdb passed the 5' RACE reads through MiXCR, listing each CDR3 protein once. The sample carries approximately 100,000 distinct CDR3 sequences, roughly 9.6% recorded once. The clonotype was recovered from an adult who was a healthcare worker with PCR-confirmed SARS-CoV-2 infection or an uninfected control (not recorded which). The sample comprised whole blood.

CDR3: CAWSGQLNTEAFF. The CDR3 DNA sequence: TGTGCCTGGAGTGGTCAGTTGAACACTGAAGCTTTCTTT. V is TRBV30 and J is TRBJ1-1; no clear D gene. V was trimmed by 1 base and J by 0 bases, leaving 6 bases between them. Germline CDR1 reads GTSNPN; CDR2 reads SVGIG (reference sequence). The CDR3 covers 13 residues.